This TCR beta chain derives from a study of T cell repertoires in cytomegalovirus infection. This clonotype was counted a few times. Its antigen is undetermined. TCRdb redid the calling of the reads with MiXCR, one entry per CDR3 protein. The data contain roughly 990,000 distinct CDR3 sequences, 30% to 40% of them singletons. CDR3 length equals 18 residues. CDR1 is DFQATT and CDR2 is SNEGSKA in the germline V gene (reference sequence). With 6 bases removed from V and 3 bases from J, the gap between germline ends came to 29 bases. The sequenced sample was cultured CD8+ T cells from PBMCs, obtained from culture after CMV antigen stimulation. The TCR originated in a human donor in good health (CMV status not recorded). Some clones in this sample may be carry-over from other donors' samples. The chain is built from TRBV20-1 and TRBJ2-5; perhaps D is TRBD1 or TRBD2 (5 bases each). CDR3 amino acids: CSAWGILELGLYEETQYF. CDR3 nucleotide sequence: TGCAGTGCATGGGGGATACTTGAACTAGGGCTTTATGAAGAGACCCAGTACTTC.